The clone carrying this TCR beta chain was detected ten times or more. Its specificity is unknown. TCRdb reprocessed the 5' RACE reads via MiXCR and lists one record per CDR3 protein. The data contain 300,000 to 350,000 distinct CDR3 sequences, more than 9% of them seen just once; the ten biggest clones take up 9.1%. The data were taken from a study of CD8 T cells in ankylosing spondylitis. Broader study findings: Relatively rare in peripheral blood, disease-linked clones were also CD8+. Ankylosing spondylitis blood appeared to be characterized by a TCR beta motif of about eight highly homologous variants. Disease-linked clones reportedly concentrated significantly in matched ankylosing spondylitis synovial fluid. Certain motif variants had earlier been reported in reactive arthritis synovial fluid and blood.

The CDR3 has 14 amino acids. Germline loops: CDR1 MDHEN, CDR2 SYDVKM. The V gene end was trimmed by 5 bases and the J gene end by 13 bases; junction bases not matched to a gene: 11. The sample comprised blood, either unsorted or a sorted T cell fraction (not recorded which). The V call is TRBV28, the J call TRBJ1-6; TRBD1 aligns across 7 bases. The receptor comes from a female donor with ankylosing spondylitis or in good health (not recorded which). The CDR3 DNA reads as TGTGCCAGCAGTCCGACAGGGAGAGGCCATCCCCTCCACTTT. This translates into CASSPTGRGHPLHF.